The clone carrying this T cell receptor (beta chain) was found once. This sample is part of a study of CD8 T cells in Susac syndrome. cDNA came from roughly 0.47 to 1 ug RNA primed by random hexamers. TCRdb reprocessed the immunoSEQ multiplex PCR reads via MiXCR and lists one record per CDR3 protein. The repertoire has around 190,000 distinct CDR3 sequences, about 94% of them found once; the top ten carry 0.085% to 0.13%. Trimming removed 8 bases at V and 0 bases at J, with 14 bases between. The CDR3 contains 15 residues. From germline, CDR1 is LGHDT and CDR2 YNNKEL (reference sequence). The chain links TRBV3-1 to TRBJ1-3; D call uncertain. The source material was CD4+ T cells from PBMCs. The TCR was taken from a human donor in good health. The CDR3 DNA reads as TGTGCCAGCGGGCGGACGGGGAACTCTGGAAACACCATATATTTT. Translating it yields CASGRTGNSGNTIYF.